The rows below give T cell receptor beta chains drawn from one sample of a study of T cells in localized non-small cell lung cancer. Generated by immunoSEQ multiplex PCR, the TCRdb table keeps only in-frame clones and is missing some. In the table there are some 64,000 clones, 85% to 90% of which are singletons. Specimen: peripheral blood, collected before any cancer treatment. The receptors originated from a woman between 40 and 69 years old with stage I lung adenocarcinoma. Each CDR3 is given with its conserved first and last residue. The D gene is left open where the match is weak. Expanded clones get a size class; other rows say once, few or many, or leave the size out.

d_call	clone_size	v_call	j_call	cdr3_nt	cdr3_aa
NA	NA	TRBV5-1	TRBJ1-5	TGCGCCAGCAGCTTAAACACGGGTCAACAGCCCCAGCATTTT	CASSLNTGQQPQHF
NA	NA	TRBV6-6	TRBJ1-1	TGTGCCAGCAGTTACTCACAGGGGAACACTGAAGCTTTCTTT	CASSYSQGNTEAFF
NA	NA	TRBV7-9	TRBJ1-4	TGTGCCAGCAGCTTACCACAGTATAATGAAAAACTGTTTTTT	CASSLPQYNEKLFF
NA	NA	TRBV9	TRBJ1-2	TGTGCCAGCAGCGTAGCTACAGGAGCGGACTATGGCTACACCTTC	CASSVATGADYGYTF
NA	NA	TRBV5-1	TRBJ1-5	TGCGCCAGCAGACCCAACCCCCTAAATAATCAGCCCCAGCATTTT	CASRPNPLNNQPQHF
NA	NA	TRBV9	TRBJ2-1	TGTGCCAGCGCGTTTGACAATGAGCAGTTCTTC	CASAFDNEQFF
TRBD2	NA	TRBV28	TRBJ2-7	TGTGCCAGCACCCCCGCGGGACTAGCGGGGGACTACGAGCAGTACTTC	CASTPAGLAGDYEQYF
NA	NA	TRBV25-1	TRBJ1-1	TGTGCCAGCAGTGAAACAGGGAAGGCTTTCTTT	CASSETGKAFF
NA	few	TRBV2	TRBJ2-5	TGTGCCAGCCGATGGACAAAAGAGACCCAGTACTTC	CASRWTKETQYF
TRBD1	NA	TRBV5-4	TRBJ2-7	TGTGCCAGCAGCACAGGACAGGGGACCTACGAGCAGTACTTC	CASSTGQGTYEQYF
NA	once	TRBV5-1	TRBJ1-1	TGCGCCAGCGGAGAGACAGTGAACACTGAAGCTTTCTTT	CASGETVNTEAFF
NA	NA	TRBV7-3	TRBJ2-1	TGTGCCAGCAGCCCTTACCAGCGCAATGAGCAGTTCTTC	CASSPYQRNEQFF
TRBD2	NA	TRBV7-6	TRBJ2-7	TGTGCCAGCAGCTTAATTACGGGGGGCTCCTACGAGCAGTACTTC	CASSLITGGSYEQYF
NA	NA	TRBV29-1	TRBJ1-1	TGCAGCGTGGTACGGATCATGAACACTGAAGCTTTCTTT	CSVVRIMNTEAFF
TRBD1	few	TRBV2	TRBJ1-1	TGTGCCAGCAGTAGGACAGGAAAACCGAACACTGAAGCTTTCTTT	CASSRTGKPNTEAFF
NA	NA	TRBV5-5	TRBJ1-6	TGTGTCAGCAGCGTGGGACGTGAAAATTCACCCCTCCACTTT	CVSSVGRENSPLHF
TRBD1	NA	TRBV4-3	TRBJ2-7	TGCGCCAGCAGCCAAGATATGGGACAGGGGGGCTACGAGCAGTACTTC	CASSQDMGQGGYEQYF
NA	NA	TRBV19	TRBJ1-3	TGTGCCAGTAGTATGAGCAGAAATGGAAACACCATATATTTT	CASSMSRNGNTIYF
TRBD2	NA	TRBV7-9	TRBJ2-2	TGTGCCAGCAGCCTAGTCCCCCTAGCGGGAGCAGGGGAGCTGTTTTTT	CASSLVPLAGAGELFF
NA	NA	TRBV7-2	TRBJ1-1	TGTGCCAGCAGCCTTGACACGTTTGGGGCTTTCTTT	CASSLDTFGAFF
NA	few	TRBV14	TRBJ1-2	TGTGCCAGCAGCCAATCAGGGGTTCATGGCTACACCTTC	CASSQSGVHGYTF
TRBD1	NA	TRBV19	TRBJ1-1	TGTGCCAGTAGTCTACGGACAGGGGTTACTGAAGCTTTCTTT	CASSLRTGVTEAFF
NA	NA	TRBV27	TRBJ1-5	TGTGCCAGCAGTTTAAAGGAGTATCAGCCCCAGCATTTT	CASSLKEYQPQHF
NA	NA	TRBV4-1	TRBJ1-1	TGCGCCAGCAGCCAAGATCCGGGGAACACTGAAGCTTTCTTT	CASSQDPGNTEAFF
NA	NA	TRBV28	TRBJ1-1	TGTGCCAGCAGTTTACCAGTCCTAGGAATCACTGAAGCTTTCTTT	CASSLPVLGITEAFF
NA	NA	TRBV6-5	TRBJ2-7	TGTGCCAGCAGCGCCCTTGGAGACAGCTCCTACGAGCAGTACTTC	CASSALGDSSYEQYF
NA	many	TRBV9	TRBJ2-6	TGTGCCAGCAGCTTCTACTCTGGGGCCAACGTCCTGACTTTC	CASSFYSGANVLTF
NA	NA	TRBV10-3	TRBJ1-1	TGTGCCATCAAGGCAGGGAACACTGAAGCTTTCTTT	CAIKAGNTEAFF
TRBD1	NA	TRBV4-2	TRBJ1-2	TGTGCCAGCAGCCACCGGACAGGAAATATTGGCTACACCTTC	CASSHRTGNIGYTF
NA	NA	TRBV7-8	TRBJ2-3	TGTGCCAGCAGCTTAGCCGGCAAATTCACAGATACGCAGTATTTT	CASSLAGKFTDTQYF
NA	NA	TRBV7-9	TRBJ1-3	TGTGCCAGCAGTACCCGCACCTCTGGAAACACCATATATTTT	CASSTRTSGNTIYF
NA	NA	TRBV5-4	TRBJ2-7	TGTGCCAGCAGCCCCGAACAGGGTCCCTACGAGCAGTACTTC	CASSPEQGPYEQYF
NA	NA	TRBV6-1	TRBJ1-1	TGTGCCAGCAGGGAGACGCCCTGGAACACTGAAGCTTTCTTT	CASRETPWNTEAFF
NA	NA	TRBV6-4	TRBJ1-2	TGTGCCAGCAGTGACTCCAAGGGTGGCTACACCTTC	CASSDSKGGYTF
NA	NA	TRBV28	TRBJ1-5	TGTGCCAGCCTGGAGCAGCTCAATCAGCCCCAGCATTTT	CASLEQLNQPQHF
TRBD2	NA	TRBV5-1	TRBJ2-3	TGCGCCAGCAGCTACCAGCGGGAGTTTACAGATACGCAGTATTTT	CASSYQREFTDTQYF
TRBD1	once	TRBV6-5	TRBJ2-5	TGTGCCAGCAGTCGACAGGGATTAGGGGAGACCCAGTACTTC	CASSRQGLGETQYF
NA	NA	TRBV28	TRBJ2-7	TGTGCCAGCAGCCTTAGAGTTTGGGAGGACCGGGGGTTTAGTCACGAGCAGTACTTC	CASSLRVWEDRGFSHEQYF
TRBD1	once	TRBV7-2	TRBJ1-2	TGTGCCAGCAGATACAGGGGGGCAGGAGGCTACACCTTC	CASRYRGAGGYTF
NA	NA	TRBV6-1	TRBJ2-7	TGTGCCAGCAGGTACACCTACGAGCAGTACTTC	CASRYTYEQYF
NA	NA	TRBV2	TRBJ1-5	TGTGCCAGCACGGGGGGCATGCGGCAGCCCCAGCATTTT	CASTGGMRQPQHF
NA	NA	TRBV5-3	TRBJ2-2	TGTGCCAGAAGTCCCGACGGACAGAAGAACACCGGGGAGCTGTTTTTT	CARSPDGQKNTGELFF
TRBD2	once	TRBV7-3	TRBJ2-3	TGTGCCAGCAGCCTAGCGGGGGGTAGCACAGATACGCAGTATTTT	CASSLAGGSTDTQYF
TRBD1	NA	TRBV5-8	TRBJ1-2	TGTGCCAGCAGCATGGATCAGGGGGCCCTTTATGGCTACACCTTC	CASSMDQGALYGYTF
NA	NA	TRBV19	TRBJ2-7	TGTGCCAGTAGAGGGGTACGGGGCGGCGCCCTCTACGAGCAGTACTTC	CASRGVRGGALYEQYF
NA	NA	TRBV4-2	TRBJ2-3	TGTGCCAGCAGCCAAGATGACGGGCCTGAATTCACAGATACGCAGTATTTT	CASSQDDGPEFTDTQYF
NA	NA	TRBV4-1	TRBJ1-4	TGCGCCAGCAGCCAAGATCCAACCCGAGGTAGTAAGGGTAAACTGTTTTTT	CASSQDPTRGSKGKLFF